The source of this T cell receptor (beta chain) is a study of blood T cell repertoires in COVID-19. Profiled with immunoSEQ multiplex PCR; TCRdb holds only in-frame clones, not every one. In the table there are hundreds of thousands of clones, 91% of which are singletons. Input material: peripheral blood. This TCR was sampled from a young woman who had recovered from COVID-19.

DNA of the CDR3: TGCGCCAGCAGCCAAGAGAGACTAGCGGGAGGAGGGTACAATGAGCAGTTCTTC. Amino acid sequence: CASSQERLAGGGYNEQFF. The V gene is TRBV4-3, the J gene TRBJ2-1; 13 positions match TRBD2. The CDR3 spans 18 residues. With 0 bases clipped from V and 4 bases from J, the junction kept 6 bases outside the gene matches. Germline V lookup: CDR1 LGHNA, CDR2 YSLEER.